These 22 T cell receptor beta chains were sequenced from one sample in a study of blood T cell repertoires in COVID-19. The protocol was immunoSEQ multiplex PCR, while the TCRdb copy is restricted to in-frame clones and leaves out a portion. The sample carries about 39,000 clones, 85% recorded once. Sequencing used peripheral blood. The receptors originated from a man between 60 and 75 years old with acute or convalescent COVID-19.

Here the CDR3 DNA reads TGTGCCAGCAGCTTATTAGAGCAGACCCAGTACTTC. Amino acid sequence: CASSLLEQTQYF. The chain has TRBV7-9 and TRBJ2-5, with D unclear. The CDR3 loop spans 12 amino acids. Germline loops: CDR1 SEHNR, CDR2 FQNEAQ (reference sequence). V dropped 2 bases and J dropped 6 bases, with 7 bases sitting between them.

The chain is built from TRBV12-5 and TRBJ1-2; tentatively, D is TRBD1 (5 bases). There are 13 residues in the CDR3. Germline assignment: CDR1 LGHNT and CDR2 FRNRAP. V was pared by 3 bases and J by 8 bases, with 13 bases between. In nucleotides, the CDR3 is TGTGCTAGTGGTTTCGGGGGAGCCGGGGGCTACACCTTC. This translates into CASGFGGAGGYTF.

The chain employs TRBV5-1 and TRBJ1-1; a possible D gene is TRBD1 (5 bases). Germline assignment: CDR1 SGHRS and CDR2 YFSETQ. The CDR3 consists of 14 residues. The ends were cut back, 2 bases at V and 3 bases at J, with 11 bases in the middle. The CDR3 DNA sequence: TGCGCCAGCAGCTTAAACCCGGGGGACACTGAAGCTTTCTTT. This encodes CASSLNPGDTEAFF.

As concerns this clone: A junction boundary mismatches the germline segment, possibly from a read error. The DNA of the CDR3 is TGTGCCAGCAGCCAAGCTCCGGGACTTGCGTTAGTCTTT. Translating it yields CASSQAPGLALVF. The V gene is TRBV14, the J gene TRBJ1-1, with D tentatively TRBD1 (5 bases). The CDR3 covers 13 residues. CDR1 and CDR2 from the germline V gene are SGHDN and FVKESK.

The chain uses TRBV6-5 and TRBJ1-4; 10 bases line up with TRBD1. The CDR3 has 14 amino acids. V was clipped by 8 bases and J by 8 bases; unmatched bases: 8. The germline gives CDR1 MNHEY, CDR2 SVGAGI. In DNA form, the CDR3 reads TGTGCCAGCTCCTGGACAGGGGGTGGGGAAAAACTGTTTTTT. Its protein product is CASSWTGGGEKLFF.

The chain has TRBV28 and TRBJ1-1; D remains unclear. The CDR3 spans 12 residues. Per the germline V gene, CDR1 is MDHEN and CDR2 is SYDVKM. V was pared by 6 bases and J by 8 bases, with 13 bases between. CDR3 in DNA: TGTGCCAGCAGCTTGAGGGAAAGGGAAGCTTTCTTT. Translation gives CASSLREREAFF.

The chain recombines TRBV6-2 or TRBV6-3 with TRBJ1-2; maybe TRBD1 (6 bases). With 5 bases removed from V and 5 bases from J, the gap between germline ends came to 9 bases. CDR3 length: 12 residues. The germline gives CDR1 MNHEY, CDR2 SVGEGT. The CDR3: CASSPGQYGYTF. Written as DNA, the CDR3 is TGTGCCAGCAGTCCAGGACAGTATGGCTACACCTTC.

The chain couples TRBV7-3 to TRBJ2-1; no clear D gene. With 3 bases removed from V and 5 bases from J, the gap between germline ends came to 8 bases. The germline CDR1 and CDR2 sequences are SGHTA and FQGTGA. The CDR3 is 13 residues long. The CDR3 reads CASSFQADNEQFF. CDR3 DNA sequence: TGTGCCAGCAGCTTTCAGGCCGACAATGAGCAGTTCTTC. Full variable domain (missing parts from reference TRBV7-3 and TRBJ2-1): GAGVSQTPSNKVTEKGKYVELRCDPISGHTALYWYRQSLGQGPEFLIYFQGTGAADDSGLPNDRFFAVRPEGSVSTLKIQRTERGDSAVYLCASSFQADNEQFFGPGTRLTVL.

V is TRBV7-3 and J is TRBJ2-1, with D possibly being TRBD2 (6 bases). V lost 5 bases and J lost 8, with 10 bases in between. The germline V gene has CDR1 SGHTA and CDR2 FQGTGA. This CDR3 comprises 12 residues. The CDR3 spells CASSPGGDEQFF. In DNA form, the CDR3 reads TGTGCCAGCAGCCCCGGGGGTGATGAGCAGTTCTTC.

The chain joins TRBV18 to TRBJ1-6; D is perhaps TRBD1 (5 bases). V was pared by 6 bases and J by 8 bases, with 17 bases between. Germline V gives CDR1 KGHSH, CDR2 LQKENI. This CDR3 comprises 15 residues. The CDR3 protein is CASSPLTGGDSPLHF. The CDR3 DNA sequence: TGTGCCAGCTCGCCCCTCACAGGCGGCGATTCACCCCTCCACTTT. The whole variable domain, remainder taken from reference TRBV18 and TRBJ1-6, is NAGVMQNPRHLVRRRGQEARLRCSPMKGHSHVYWYRQLPEEGLKFMVYLQKENIIDESGMPKERFSAEFPKEGPSILRIQQVVRGDSAAYFCASSPLTGGDSPLHFGNGTRLTVT.

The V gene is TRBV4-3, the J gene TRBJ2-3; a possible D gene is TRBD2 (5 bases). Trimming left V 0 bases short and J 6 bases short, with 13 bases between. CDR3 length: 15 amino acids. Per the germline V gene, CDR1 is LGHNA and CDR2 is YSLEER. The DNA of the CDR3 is TGCGCCAGCAGCCAAGAAGGAAGGAGGTCGGATACGCAGTATTTT. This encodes CASSQEGRRSDTQYF.

CDR3: CASTETLRVTDTQYF. CDR3 nucleotide sequence: TGTGCCAGCACCGAGACACTCAGAGTAACAGATACGCAGTATTTT. This chain uses TRBV2 with TRBJ2-3; no reliable D call. V lost 7 bases and J lost 3, with 17 bases in between. Germline V gene lookup returns CDR1 SNHLY and CDR2 FYNNEI. The CDR3 consists of 15 residues.

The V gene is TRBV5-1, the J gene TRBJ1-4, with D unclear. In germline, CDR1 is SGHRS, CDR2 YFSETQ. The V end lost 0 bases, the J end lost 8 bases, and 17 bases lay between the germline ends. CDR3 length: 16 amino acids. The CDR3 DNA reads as TGCGCCAGCAGCTTGGCCGATGGGAGCCGCCTAGAAAAACTGTTTTTT. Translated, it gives CASSLADGSRLEKLFF.

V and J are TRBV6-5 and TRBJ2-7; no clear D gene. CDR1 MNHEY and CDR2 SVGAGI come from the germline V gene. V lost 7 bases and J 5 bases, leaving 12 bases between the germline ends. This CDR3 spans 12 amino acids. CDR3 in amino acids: CASTREAHEQYF. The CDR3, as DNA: TGTGCCAGCACGCGCGAGGCCCACGAGCAGTACTTC.

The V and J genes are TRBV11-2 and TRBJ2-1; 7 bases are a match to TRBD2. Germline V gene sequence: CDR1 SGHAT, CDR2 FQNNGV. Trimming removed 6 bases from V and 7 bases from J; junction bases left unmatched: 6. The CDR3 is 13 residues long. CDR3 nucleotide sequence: TGTGCCAGCAGTCAACTAGCGTGGAATGAGCAGTTCTTC. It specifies CASSQLAWNEQFF.

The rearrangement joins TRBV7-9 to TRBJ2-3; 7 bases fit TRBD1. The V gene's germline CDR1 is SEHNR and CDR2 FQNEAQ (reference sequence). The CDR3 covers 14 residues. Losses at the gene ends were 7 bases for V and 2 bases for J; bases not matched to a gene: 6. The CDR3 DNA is TGTGCCAGCAACACCGGGACAGCCACAGATACGCAGTATTTT. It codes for CASNTGTATDTQYF.

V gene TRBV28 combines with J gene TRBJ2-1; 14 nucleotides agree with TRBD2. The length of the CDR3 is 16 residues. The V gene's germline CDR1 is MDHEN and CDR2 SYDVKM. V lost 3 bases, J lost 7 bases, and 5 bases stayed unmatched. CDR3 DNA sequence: TGTGCCAGCAGTTTTAGGGGACTAGCGGGAGCGAATGAGCAGTTCTTC. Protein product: CASSFRGLAGANEQFF.

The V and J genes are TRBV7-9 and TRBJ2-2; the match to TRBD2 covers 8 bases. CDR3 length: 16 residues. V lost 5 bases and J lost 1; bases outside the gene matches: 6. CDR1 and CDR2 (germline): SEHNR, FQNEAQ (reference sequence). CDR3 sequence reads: CASSPSSGWNTGELFF. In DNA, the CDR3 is TGTGCCAGCAGCCCGTCTAGCGGGTGGAACACCGGGGAGCTGTTTTTT.

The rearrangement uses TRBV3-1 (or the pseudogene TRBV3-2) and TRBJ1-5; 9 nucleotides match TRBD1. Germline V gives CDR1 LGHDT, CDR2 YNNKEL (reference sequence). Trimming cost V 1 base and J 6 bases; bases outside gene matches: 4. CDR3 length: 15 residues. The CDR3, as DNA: TGTGCCAGCAGCCAAGGGACAGGGGTCGGTCAGCCCCAGCATTTT. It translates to CASSQGTGVGQPQHF.

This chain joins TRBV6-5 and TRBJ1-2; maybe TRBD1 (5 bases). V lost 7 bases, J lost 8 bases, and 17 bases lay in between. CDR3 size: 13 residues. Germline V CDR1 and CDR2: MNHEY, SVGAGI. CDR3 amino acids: CASMSRGAGGYTF. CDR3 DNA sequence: TGTGCCAGCATGAGTCGGGGCGCGGGAGGCTACACCTTC.

The CDR3 protein is CASSRGGNPNTEAFF. The CDR3 DNA is TGTGCTAGTTCGCGTGGGGGGAACCCGAACACTGAAGCTTTCTTT. This chain links TRBV12-5 with TRBJ1-1; D may be TRBD1 (5 bases). The length of the CDR3 is 15 residues. With 8 bases removed from V and 1 base from J, the gap between germline ends came to 17 bases. Per germline, CDR1 LGHNT and CDR2 FRNRAP.

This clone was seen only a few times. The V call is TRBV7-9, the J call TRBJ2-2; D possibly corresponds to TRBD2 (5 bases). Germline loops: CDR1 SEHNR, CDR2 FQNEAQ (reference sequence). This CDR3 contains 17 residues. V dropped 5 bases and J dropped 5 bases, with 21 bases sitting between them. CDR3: CASSRGVEAGPTGELFF. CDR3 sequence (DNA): TGTGCCAGCAGCCGTGGGGTGGAGGCCGGGCCGACCGGGGAGCTGTTTTTT.